This TCR beta chain was sequenced in a study of blood T cells in healthy people across ages. Broader study findings: Unknown donor CMV status possibly confounded expanded clonotype changes.

Next came a second PCR, run for about 6 to 12 cycles, which used a sample-barcoded 5' primer along with a J-beta primer mix. TCRdb called the 5' RACE reads again in MiXCR, with one record for every CDR3 protein. Here the sample spans around 990,000 distinct CDR3 sequences, almost 25% being singletons. Germline trimming cut 5 bases from V and 10 bases from J; bases unmatched to any gene: 6. Looked up from germline, CDR1 is SGHTA and CDR2 is FQGTGA. This CDR3 spans 14 amino acids. This clonotype was detected many times. As yet, its antigen is unknown. This same sample was also part of a study on T cells of mothers and their children.

The TCR was taken from a girl aged 2 to 9 in good health. Sample: blood. The V gene is TRBV7-3, the J gene TRBJ2-3, with 13 nucleotides matching TRBD2. The CDR3 nucleotides read TGTGCCAGCAGCCCAGGACTAGCGGGGGATGCGCAGTATTTT. Translating gives CASSPGLAGDAQYF. The full variable domain, in which reference TRBV7-3 and TRBJ2-3 provide the parts outside the CDR3, is GAGVSQTPSNKVTEKGKYVELRCDPISGHTALYWYRQSLGQGPEFLIYFQGTGAADDSGLPNDRFFAVRPEGSVSTLKIQRTERGDSAVYLCASSPGLAGDAQYFGPGTRLTVL.